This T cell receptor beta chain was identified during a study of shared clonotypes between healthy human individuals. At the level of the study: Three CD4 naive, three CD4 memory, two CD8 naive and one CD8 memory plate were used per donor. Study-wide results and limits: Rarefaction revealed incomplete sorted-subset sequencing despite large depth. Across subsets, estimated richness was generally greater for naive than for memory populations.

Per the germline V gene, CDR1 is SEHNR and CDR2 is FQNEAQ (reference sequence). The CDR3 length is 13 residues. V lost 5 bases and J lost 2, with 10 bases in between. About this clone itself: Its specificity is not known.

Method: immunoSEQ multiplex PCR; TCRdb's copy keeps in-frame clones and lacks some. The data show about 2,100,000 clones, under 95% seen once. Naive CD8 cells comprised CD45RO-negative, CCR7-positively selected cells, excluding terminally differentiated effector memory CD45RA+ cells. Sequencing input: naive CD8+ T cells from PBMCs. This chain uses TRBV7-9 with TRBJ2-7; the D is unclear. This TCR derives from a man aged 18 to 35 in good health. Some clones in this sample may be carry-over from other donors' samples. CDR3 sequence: CASSPELTYEQYF. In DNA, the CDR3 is TGTGCCAGCAGCCCCGAACTTACCTACGAGCAGTACTTC.